A selection of T cell receptor beta chains follows, all from one sample in a study of identical twins. MiXCR was run by TCRdb on the 5' RACE reads, yielding one entry per CDR3 protein. This sample carries approximately 890,000 distinct CDR3 sequences, roughly an eighth of them seen once, and the ten largest clones take around 1.5%. These data were also filed under a second study, of yellow fever vaccine responses in identical twins.

Sample: PBMCs. These receptors originate from a woman in her late teens or twenties in good health. Both conserved end residues are part of each CDR3. The D gene is left open where the match is weak. Expanded clones are given a class, and other clones once, few, many or no size at all.

j_gene	abundance	v_gene	d_gene	CDR3aa	CDR3nt
TRBJ2-2	few	TRBV7-2	NA	CASSLFASGELFF	TGTGCCAGCAGCTTATTTGCCTCCGGGGAGCTGTTTTTT
TRBJ2-1	many	TRBV18	NA	CASSPSGYSYNEQFF	TGTGCCAGCTCACCTAGCGGATACTCCTACAATGAGCAGTTCTTC
TRBJ2-2	few	TRBV19	TRBD2	CASSIVTSGTGELFF	TGTGCCAGTAGTATAGTGACTAGCGGGACCGGGGAGCTGTTTTTT
TRBJ2-5	NA	TRBV5-1	NA	CASSFAGYRETQYF	TGCGCCAGCAGCTTTGCGGGGTATAGAGAGACCCAGTACTTC
TRBJ2-5	NA	TRBV6-1	NA	CASLLLGRETQYF	TGTGCCAGCCTTCTCCTGGGGCGGGAGACCCAGTACTTC
TRBJ2-3	NA	TRBV4-1	NA	CASSQELADTQYF	TGCGCCAGCAGCCAAGAACTCGCAGATACGCAGTATTTT
TRBJ2-3	few	TRBV28	TRBD2	CASRTLTGASGPDTQYF	TGTGCCAGCAGAACCCTGACCGGGGCTAGCGGTCCAGATACGCAGTATTTT
TRBJ2-1	few	TRBV29-1	TRBD2	CSVATSGTSSYNEQFF	TGCAGCGTGGCCACTAGCGGGACAAGCTCCTACAATGAGCAGTTCTTC
TRBJ1-5	few	TRBV3-1	NA	CASSQDEYQPQHF	TGTGCCAGCAGCCAAGATGAATATCAGCCCCAGCATTTT
TRBJ2-7	few	TRBV20-1	NA	CSARDGVDDEQYF	TGCAGTGCTAGAGACGGGGTAGACGACGAGCAGTACTTC
TRBJ2-3	many	TRBV12-3/TRBV12-4	NA	CASSYQGYTDTQYF	TGTGCCAGCAGCTACCAGGGTTACACAGATACGCAGTATTTT
TRBJ2-5	few	TRBV15	NA	CATSKSGTLTLTQYF	TGTGCCACCAGCAAATCGGGGACTCTGACTTTGACCCAGTACTTC
TRBJ2-2	NA	TRBV10-3	TRBD1	CAIRTGTGDGELFF	TGTGCCATCAGAACCGGGACAGGGGACGGGGAGCTGTTTTTT
TRBJ2-3	few	TRBV5-1	TRBD2	CASSSSGGWSDTQYF	TGCGCCAGCAGCTCCAGCGGGGGGTGGTCTGATACGCAGTATTTT
TRBJ2-3	NA	TRBV29-1	TRBD2	CSVAASGRARDTQYF	TGCAGCGTTGCTGCTAGCGGGAGGGCCAGGGATACGCAGTATTTT
TRBJ2-1	NA	TRBV24-1	TRBD2	CATSVLPSGRSGIDEQFF	TGTGCCACCAGTGTCCTCCCCAGTGGTAGGAGCGGGATCGATGAGCAGTTCTTC
TRBJ2-3	NA	TRBV28	NA	CASTPGGAGTDTQYF	TGTGCCAGCACCCCGGGGGGCGCAGGCACAGATACGCAGTATTTT
TRBJ1-6	NA	TRBV3-1	TRBD1	CASSLAGQVGDSPLHF	TGTGCCAGCAGCCTCGCAGGACAGGTTGGGGATTCACCCCTCCACTTT
TRBJ2-1	few	TRBV10-2	TRBD2	CASTIAGDADEQFF	TGCGCCAGCACTATAGCGGGAGATGCGGATGAGCAGTTCTTC
TRBJ1-1	many	TRBV7-9	NA	CASSLRSSVNTEAFF	TGTGCCAGCAGCTTAAGGTCATCAGTGAACACTGAAGCTTTCTTT
TRBJ2-2	few	TRBV5-5	NA	CASSDGGNKAGELFF	TGTGCCAGCAGCGATGGCGGGAACAAGGCCGGGGAGCTGTTTTTT
TRBJ2-2	many	TRBV5-1	NA	CASSNTGELFF	TGTGCCAGCAGCAACACCGGGGAGCTGTTTTTT
TRBJ1-1	NA	TRBV5-5	NA	CASSRKLQENTEAFF	TGTGCCAGCAGCCGCAAATTACAGGAGAACACTGAAGCTTTCTTT
TRBJ1-1	NA	TRBV12-3/TRBV12-4	NA	CASRPRPEATEAFF	TGTGCCAGCAGGCCCCGACCCGAGGCCACTGAAGCTTTCTTT
TRBJ2-4	few	TRBV7-6	TRBD2	CASSLAHSGTKNIQYF	TGTGCCAGCAGCTTAGCGCATAGCGGGACCAAAAACATTCAGTACTTC
TRBJ2-2	once	TRBV6-1	TRBD2	CASRAGLAGPGELFF	TGTGCCAGCAGGGCGGGACTAGCGGGGCCCGGGGAGCTGTTTTTT
TRBJ1-1	few	TRBV2	NA	CASNERDTEAFF	TGTGCCAGCAACGAGAGGGACACGGAAGCTTTCTTT
TRBJ2-1	few	TRBV20-1	TRBD1	CSARSIRDRLRIEQFF	TGCAGTGCTAGATCTATCCGGGACAGGCTTAGAATCGAGCAGTTCTTC
TRBJ2-5	few	TRBV10-3	NA	CAISEAATQYF	TGTGCCATCAGTGAGGCGGCTACCCAGTACTTC
TRBJ2-2	NA	TRBV3-1	NA	CASSQEWNYLNTGELFF	TGTGCCAGCAGCCAAGAGTGGAACTACCTGAACACCGGGGAGCTGTTTTTT
TRBJ2-7	few	TRBV5-1	TRBD1	CASSLVTGVVSEQYF	TGCGCCAGCAGCTTGGTAACAGGGGTGGTCTCCGAGCAGTACTTC
TRBJ1-6	NA	TRBV28	TRBD1	CASSRTGRFGDSPLHF	TGTGCCAGCAGTAGGACAGGAAGGTTTGGGGATTCACCCCTCCACTTT
TRBJ2-5	few	TRBV6-2/TRBV6-3	NA	CASGRRGLQETQYF	TGTGCCAGCGGCCGGCGGGGGCTACAAGAGACCCAGTACTTC
TRBJ2-3	many	TRBV7-9	NA	CASSSRLFTDTQYF	TGTGCCAGCAGCTCCCGACTTTTCACAGATACGCAGTATTTT
TRBJ1-1	few	TRBV7-9	NA	CASSLGGDRDEAFF	TGTGCCAGCAGCTTAGGGGGCGACCGCGATGAAGCTTTCTTT
TRBJ1-2	many	TRBV12-3/TRBV12-4	NA	CASSFNGNYGYTF	TGTGCCAGCAGTTTTAACGGGAACTATGGCTACACCTTC
TRBJ2-1	NA	TRBV15	NA	CATSRGASAGLTTVEQFF	TGTGCCACCAGCAGGGGGGCTAGCGCAGGCCTGACAACAGTTGAGCAGTTCTTC
TRBJ1-6	few	TRBV20-1	TRBD1	CSARSPRDSLVPLHF	TGCAGTGCTAGATCGCCCCGGGACAGTTTAGTACCCCTCCACTTT
TRBJ1-5	NA	TRBV5-6	TRBD1	CASSLLRTGGGSGQPQHF	TGTGCCAGCAGCCTACTCAGGACAGGGGGCGGATCTGGACAGCCCCAGCATTTT
TRBJ2-4	NA	TRBV18	NA	CASSPVQGDLNIQYF	TGTGCCAGCTCACCAGTTCAAGGGGATCTAAACATTCAGTACTTC
TRBJ2-5	many	TRBV10-3	TRBD2	CAISESASGGRETQYF	TGTGCCATCAGTGAGTCGGCTTCGGGAGGAAGAGAGACCCAGTACTTC
TRBJ2-7	NA	TRBV5-1	NA	CASSLGGRGLVGQYF	TGCGCCAGCAGCTTGGGCGGGCGCGGCCTTGTTGGGCAGTACTTC
TRBJ1-1	NA	TRBV20-1	NA	CSARAGTQNTEAFF	TGCAGTGCTAGAGCCGGGACACAGAACACTGAAGCTTTCTTT
TRBJ1-2	many	TRBV12-3/TRBV12-4	NA	CASSFLGNYTF	TGTGCCAGCAGTTTTCTCGGGAACTACACCTTC
TRBJ2-1	many	TRBV12-3/TRBV12-4	TRBD2	CASSPPGLAGRTFF	TGTGCCAGCAGTCCCCCGGGACTAGCGGGTCGAACGTTCTTC
TRBJ2-2	many	TRBV5-1	NA	CASSATENTGELFF	TGCGCCAGCAGCGCGACAGAGAACACCGGGGAGCTGTTTTTT
TRBJ2-7	NA	TRBV18	NA	CASSPGGKLGEQYF	TGTGCCAGCTCACCGGGCGGGAAATTGGGCGAGCAGTACTTC
TRBJ2-1	many	TRBV20-1	TRBD2	CSASPLGTSGSDEQFF	TGCAGTGCTAGTCCCCTCGGGACTAGCGGGAGTGATGAGCAGTTCTTC
TRBJ2-4	many	TRBV12-3/TRBV12-4	TRBD1	CASSAQRTGPQNIQYF	TGTGCCAGCAGTGCCCAGAGGACAGGTCCTCAAAACATTCAGTACTTC
TRBJ1-6	NA	TRBV5-1	TRBD1	CASSPWTGNNSPLHF	TGCGCCAGCAGCCCGTGGACAGGGAATAATTCACCCCTCCACTTT
TRBJ2-2	NA	TRBV5-1	TRBD2	CASSQNLAGTNTGELFF	TGCGCCAGCAGCCAGAATCTAGCGGGAACGAACACCGGGGAGCTGTTTTTT
TRBJ2-3	NA	TRBV3-1	TRBD2	CASRAAGGDTQYF	TGTGCCAGCAGGGCAGCGGGAGGAGATACGCAGTATTTT
TRBJ1-2	NA	TRBV12-3/TRBV12-4	NA	CASRPGPHGYTF	TGTGCCAGCAGACCTGGACCACATGGCTACACCTTC
TRBJ2-1	NA	TRBV10-3	TRBD1	CAISLDRDNEQFF	TGTGCCATCAGCCTGGACAGGGACAATGAGCAGTTCTTC
TRBJ2-1	few	TRBV6-6	NA	CASNRQLDNEQFF	TGTGCCAGCAATAGACAGTTAGACAATGAGCAGTTCTTC
TRBJ2-1	NA	TRBV18	NA	CASSPLSTGLHGNEQFF	TGTGCCAGCTCACCACTGAGTACCGGCCTCCACGGGAATGAGCAGTTCTTC
TRBJ1-1	NA	TRBV11-2	NA	CASSFPGGTEAFF	TGTGCCAGCAGCTTCCCGGGGGGCACTGAAGCTTTCTTT
TRBJ2-1	NA	TRBV2	TRBD1	CASRERTGRDEQFF	TGTGCCAGCCGCGAACGGACAGGGCGGGATGAGCAGTTCTTC
TRBJ2-1	NA	TRBV5-1	TRBD2	CASSQTTSGNYNEQFF	TGCGCCAGCAGCCAGACTACTAGCGGGAACTACAATGAGCAGTTCTTC
TRBJ2-5	many	TRBV29-1	NA	CSSTRFAAETQYF	TGCAGCTCCACTCGCTTCGCGGCTGAGACCCAGTACTTC